This T cell receptor (beta chain) appears in the sequencing data of a study of identical twins. TCRdb recomputed calls from the 5' RACE reads with MiXCR, one row per CDR3 protein. The sample carries 400,000 to 500,000 distinct CDR3 sequences, approximately 17% recorded once. This CDR3 is built from 13 residues. The V segment lost 6 bases and the J segment 10 bases; nucleotides outside the gene matches: 7. Germline values: CDR1 DFQATT, CDR2 SNEGSKA (reference sequence). The rearrangement uses TRBV20-1 and TRBJ2-1, with 12 positions matching TRBD2. This receptor was taken from a man aged 50 to 60 in good health. The sample consisted of naive T cells sorted from blood. The CDR3 sequence: CSAGASGRGEQFF. As DNA, the CDR3 is TGCAGTGCGGGGGCTAGCGGGAGGGGAGAGCAGTTCTTC.